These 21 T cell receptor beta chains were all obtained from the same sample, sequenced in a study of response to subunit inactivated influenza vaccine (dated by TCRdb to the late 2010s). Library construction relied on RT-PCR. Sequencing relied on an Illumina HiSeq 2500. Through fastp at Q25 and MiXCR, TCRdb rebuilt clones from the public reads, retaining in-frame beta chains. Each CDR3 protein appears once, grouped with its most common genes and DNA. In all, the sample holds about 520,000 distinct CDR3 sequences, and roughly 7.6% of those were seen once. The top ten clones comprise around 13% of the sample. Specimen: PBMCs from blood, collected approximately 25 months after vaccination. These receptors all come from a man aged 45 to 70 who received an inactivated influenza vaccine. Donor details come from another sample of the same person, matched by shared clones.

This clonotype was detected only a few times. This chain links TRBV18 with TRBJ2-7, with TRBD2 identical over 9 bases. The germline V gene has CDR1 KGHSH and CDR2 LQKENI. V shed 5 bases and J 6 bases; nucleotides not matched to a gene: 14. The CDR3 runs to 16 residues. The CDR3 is CASSLLTSGEFREQYF. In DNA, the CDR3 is TGTGCCAGCTCATTACTGACTAGCGGAGAGTTTCGCGAGCAGTACTTC. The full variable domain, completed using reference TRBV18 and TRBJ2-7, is NAGVMQNPRHLVRRRGQEARLRCSPMKGHSHVYWYRQLPEEGLKFMVYLQKENIIDESGMPKERFSAEFPKEGPSILRIQQVVRGDSAAYFCASSLLTSGEFREQYFGPGTRLTVT.

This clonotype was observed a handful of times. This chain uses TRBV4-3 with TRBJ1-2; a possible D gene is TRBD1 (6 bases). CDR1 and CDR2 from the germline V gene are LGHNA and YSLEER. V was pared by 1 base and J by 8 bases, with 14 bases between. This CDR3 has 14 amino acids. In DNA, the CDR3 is TGCGCCAGCAGCCAAGCCAGTTTGGGGGGCGGCTACACCTTC. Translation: CASSQASLGGGYTF.

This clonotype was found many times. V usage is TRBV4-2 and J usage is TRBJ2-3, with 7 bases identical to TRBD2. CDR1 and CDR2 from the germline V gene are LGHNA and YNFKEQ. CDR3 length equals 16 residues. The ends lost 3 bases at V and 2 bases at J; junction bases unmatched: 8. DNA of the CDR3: TGTGCCAGCAGCCAGGCCGGGCGGGGGACCACAGATACGCAGTATTTT. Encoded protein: CASSQAGRGTTDTQYF.

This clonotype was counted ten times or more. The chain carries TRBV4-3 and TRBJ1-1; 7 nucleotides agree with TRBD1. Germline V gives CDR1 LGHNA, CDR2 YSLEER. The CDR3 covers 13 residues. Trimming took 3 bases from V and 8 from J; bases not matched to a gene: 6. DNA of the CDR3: TGCGCCAGCAGCCAGAGACAGGGCCTCGAAGCTTTCTTT. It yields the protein CASSQRQGLEAFF.

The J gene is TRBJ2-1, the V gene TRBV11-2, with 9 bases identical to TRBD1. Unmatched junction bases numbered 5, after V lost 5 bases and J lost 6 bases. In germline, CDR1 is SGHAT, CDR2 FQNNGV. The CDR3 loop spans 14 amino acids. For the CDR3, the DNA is TGTGCCAGCAGCCCAAGGACAGGGGCCAATGAGCAGTTCTTC. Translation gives CASSPRTGANEQFF. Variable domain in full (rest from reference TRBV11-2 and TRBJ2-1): EAGVAQSPRYKIIEKRQSVAFWCNPISGHATLYWYQQILGQGPKLLIQFQNNGVVDDSQLPKDRFSAERLKGVDSTLKIQPAKLEDSAVYLCASSPRTGANEQFFGPGTRLTVL.

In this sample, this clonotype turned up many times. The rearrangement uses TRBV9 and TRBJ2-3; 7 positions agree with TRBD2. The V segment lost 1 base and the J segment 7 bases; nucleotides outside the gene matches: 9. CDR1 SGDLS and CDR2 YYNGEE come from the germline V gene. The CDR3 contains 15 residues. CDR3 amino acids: CASSVRAGVPNTQYF. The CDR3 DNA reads TGTGCCAGCAGCGTACGCGCGGGAGTCCCGAATACGCAGTATTTT.

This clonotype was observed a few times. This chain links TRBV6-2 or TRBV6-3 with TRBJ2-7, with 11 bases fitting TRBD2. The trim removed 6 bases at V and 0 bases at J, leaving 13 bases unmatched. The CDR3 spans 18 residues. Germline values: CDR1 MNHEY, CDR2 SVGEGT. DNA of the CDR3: TGTGCCAGCAGCTCCGGGACTAGCGGCGCTAGGAGCTCCTACGAGCAGTACTTC. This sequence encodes CASSSGTSGARSSYEQYF.

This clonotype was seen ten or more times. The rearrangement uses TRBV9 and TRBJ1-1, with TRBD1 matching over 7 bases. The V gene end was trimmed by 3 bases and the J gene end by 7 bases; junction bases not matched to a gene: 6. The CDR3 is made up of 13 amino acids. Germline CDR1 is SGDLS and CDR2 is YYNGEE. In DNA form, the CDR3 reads TGTGCCAGCAGCGATTTCAACAGGGGTGAAGCTTTCTTT. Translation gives CASSDFNRGEAFF.

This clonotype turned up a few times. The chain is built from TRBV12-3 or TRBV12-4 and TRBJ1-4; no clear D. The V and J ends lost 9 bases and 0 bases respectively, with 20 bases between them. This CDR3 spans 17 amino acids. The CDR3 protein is CASSSLGRWATNEKLFF. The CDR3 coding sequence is TGTGCCAGTAGCAGTTTGGGCCGGTGGGCAACTAATGAAAAACTGTTTTTT.

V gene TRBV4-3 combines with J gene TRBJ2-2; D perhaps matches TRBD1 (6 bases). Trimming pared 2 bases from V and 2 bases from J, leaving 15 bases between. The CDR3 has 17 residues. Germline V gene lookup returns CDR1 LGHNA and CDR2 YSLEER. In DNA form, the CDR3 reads TGCGCCAGCAGCCAATCCTCGGACAGTAAAAACACCGGGGAGCTGTTTTTT. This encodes CASSQSSDSKNTGELFF.

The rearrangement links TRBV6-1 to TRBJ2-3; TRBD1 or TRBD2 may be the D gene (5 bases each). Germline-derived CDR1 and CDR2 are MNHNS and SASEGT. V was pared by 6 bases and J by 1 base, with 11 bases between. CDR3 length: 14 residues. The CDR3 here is CASSGTSGTDTQYF. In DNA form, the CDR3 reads TGTGCCAGCAGCGGGACCAGCGGCACAGATACGCAGTATTTT.

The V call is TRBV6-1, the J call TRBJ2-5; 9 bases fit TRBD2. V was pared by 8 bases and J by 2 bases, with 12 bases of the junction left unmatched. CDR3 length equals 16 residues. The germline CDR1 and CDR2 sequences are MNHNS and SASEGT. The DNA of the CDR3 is TGTGCCAGCCGGTCAGGGCGGGAGGGTCCTCAAGAGACCCAGTACTTC. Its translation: CASRSGREGPQETQYF.

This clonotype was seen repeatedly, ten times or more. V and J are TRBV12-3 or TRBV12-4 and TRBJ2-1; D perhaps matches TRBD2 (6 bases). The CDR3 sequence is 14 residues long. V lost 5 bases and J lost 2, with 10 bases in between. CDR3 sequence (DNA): TGTGCCAGCAGTCCTCGGGGGACCTACAATGAGCAGTTCTTC. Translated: CASSPRGTYNEQFF.

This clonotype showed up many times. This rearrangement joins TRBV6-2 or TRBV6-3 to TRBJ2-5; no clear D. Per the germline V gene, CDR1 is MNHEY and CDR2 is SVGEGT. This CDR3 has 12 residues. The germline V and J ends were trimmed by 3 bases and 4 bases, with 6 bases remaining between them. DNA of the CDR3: TGTGCCAGCAGTTATTCCTTAGAGACCCAGTACTTC. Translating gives CASSYSLETQYF.

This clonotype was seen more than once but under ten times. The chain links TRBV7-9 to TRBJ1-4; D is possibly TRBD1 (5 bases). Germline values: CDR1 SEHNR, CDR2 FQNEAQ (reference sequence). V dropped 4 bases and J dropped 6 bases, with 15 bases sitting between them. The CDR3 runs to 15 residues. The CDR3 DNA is TGTGCCAGCAGCTCGACCGGGACGGATTATGAAAAACTGTTTTTT. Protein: CASSSTGTDYEKLFF.

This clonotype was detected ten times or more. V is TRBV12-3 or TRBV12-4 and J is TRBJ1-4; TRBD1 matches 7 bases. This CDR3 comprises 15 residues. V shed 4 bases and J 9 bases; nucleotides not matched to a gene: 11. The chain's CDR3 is CASSSPGTAIKKLFF. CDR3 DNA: TGTGCCAGCAGTTCCCCCGGGACAGCGATAAAAAAACTGTTTTTT.

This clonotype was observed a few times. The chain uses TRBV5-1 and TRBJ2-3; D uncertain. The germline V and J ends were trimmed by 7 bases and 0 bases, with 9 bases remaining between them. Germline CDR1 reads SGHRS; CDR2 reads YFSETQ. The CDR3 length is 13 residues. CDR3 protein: CASGPTSTDTQYF. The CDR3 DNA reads TGCGCCAGCGGGCCGACTAGCACAGATACGCAGTATTTT.

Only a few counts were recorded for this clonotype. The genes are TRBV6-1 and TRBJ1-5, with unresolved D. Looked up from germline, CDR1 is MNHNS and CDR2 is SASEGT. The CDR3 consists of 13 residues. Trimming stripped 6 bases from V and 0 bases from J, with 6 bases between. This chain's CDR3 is CASRGSSNQPQHF. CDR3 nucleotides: TGTGCCAGCAGGGGGTCTAGCAATCAGCCCCAGCATTTT.

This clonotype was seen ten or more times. In nucleotides, the CDR3 is TGTGCCAGCAGTTACTCAGGGAAGAGAGACACTGAAGCTTTCTTT. This codes for CASSYSGKRDTEAFF. The chain joins TRBV6-5 to TRBJ1-1; D ambiguous. Germline CDR1 is MNHEY and CDR2 is SVGAGI. V lost 0 bases and J 3 bases, leaving 11 bases between the germline ends. This CDR3 region has 15 residues.

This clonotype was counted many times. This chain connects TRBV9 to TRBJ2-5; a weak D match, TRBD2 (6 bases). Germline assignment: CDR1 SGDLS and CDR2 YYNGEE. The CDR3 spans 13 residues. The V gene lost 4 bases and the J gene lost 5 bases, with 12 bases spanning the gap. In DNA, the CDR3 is TGTGCCAGCAGCCAACTAGGAGGGGAGACCCAGTACTTC. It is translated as CASSQLGGETQYF.

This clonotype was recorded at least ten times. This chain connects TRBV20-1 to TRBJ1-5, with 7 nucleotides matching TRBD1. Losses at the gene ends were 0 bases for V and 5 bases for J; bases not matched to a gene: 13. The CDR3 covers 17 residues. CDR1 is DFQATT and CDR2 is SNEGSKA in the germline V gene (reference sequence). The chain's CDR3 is CSARDRTGSASDQPQHF. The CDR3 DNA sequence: TGCAGTGCTAGAGATCGGACAGGTTCTGCCTCTGATCAGCCCCAGCATTTT.